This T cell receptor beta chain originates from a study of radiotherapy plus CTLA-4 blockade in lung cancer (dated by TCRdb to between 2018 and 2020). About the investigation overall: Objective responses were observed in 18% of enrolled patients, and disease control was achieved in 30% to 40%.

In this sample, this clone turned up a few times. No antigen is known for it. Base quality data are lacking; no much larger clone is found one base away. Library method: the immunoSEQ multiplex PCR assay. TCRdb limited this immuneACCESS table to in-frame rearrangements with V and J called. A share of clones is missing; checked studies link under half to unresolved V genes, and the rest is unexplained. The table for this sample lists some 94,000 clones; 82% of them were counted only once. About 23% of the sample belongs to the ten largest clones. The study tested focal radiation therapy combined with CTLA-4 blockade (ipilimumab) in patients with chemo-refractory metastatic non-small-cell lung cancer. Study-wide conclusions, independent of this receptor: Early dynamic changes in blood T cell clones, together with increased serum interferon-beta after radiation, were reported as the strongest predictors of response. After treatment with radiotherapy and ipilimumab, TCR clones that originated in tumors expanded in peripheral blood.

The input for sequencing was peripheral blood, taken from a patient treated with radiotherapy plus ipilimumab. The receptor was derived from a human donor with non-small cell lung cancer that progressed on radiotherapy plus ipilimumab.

CDR3 region: CASSLLNPGTGASNEQFF. The DNA is TGTGCCAGCAGTTTATTAAACCCCGGGACAGGGGCCTCCAATGAGCAGTTCTTC. In this chain, TRBV27 is recombined with TRBJ2-1, with 10 bases matching TRBD1. Germline trimming: 1 base from V, 6 bases from J; junction bases outside gene matches: 12. The CDR3 sequence holds 18 residues, the cysteine and phenylalanine included. The only DNA kept is the CDR3, 54 bases in frame from the first base. The germline V gene (reference sequence) yields MNHEY for CDR1 and SMNVEV for CDR2.